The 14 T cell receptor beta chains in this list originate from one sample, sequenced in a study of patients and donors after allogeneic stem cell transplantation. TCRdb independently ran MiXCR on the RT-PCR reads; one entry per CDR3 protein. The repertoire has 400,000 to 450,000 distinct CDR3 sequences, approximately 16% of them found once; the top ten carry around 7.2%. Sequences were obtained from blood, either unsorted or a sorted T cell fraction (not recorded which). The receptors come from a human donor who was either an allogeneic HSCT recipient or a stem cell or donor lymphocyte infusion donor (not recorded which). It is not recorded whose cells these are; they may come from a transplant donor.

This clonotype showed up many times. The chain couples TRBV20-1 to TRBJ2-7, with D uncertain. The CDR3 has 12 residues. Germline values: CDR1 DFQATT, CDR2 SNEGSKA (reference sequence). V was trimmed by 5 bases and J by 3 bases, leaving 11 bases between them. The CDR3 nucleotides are TGCAGTGCTCTCCCACTTGGCTACGAGCAGTACTTC. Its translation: CSALPLGYEQYF.

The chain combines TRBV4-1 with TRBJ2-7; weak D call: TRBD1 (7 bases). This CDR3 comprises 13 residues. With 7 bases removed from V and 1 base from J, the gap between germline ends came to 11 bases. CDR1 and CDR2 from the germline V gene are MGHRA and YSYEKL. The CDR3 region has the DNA TGCGCCAGCACCGCAGGGGGGTCCTACGAGCAGTACTTC. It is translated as CASTAGGSYEQYF.

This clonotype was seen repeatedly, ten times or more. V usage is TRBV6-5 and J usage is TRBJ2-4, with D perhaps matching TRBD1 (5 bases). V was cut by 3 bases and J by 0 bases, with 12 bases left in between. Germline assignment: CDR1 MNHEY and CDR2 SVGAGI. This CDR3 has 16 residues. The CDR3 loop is CASSYRAGLAKNIQYF. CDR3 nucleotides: TGTGCCAGCAGTTATAGGGCAGGGCTAGCCAAAAACATTCAGTACTTC.

The chain's CDR3 is CSARNGLPAAFF. Written as DNA, the CDR3 is TGCAGTGCTAGAAACGGACTTCCAGCAGCTTTCTTT. The genes are TRBV20-1 and TRBJ1-1; D unclear. Deletions cut 2 bases from V and 10 bases from J, with 14 bases between. The CDR3 has 12 amino acids. Germline V CDR1 and CDR2: DFQATT, SNEGSKA (reference sequence).

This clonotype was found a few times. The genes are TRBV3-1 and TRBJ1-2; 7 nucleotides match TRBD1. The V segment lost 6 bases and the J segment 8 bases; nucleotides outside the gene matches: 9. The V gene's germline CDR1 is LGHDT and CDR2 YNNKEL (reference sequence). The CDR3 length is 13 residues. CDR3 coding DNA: TGTGCCAGCAGGAAAACACAGGGGACCGGCTACACCTTC. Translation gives CASRKTQGTGYTF.

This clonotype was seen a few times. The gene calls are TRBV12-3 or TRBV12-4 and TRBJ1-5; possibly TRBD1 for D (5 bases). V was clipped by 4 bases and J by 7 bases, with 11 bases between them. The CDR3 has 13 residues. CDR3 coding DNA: TGTGCCAGCAGTTCCCATGGGGGACAGCCCCAGCATTTT. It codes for CASSSHGGQPQHF.

CDR3 nucleotides: TGTGCTAGTGGTTTGGTAAATCGGCCAGATACGCAGTATTTT. Its translation is CASGLVNRPDTQYF. This chain uses TRBV12-5 with TRBJ2-3; D remains unclear. The germline gives CDR1 LGHNT, CDR2 FRNRAP. The CDR3 covers 14 residues. V lost 0 bases to trimming and J lost 4 bases, with 8 bases between them.

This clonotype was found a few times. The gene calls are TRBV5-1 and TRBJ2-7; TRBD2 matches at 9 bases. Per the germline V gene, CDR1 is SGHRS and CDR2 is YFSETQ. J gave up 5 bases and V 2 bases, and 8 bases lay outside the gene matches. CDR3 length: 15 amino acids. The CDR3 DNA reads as TGCGCCAGCAGCTTTGGACTGTGGACTAGCGACGAGCAGTACTTC. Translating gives CASSFGLWTSDEQYF. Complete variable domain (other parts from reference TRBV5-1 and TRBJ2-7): KAGVTQTPRYLIKTRGQQVTLSCSPISGHRSVSWYQQTPGQGLQFLFEYFSETQRNKGNFPGRFSGRQFSNSRSEMNVSTLELGDSALYLCASSFGLWTSDEQYFGPGTRLTVT.

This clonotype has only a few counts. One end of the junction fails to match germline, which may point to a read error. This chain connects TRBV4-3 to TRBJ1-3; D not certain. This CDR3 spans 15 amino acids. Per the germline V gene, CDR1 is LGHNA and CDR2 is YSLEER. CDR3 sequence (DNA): TGCGCCAGCAGCCAGGCTGACAAGCAAGGAATCACCATATATTTT. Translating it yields CASSQADKQGITIYF.

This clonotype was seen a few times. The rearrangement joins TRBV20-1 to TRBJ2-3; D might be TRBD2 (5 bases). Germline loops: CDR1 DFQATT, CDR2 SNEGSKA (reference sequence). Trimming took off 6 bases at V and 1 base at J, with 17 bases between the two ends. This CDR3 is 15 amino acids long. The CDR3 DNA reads TGCAGTGCCCCCCGAGAGGGTTGGGGCACAGATACGCAGTATTTT. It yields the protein CSAPREGWGTDTQYF.

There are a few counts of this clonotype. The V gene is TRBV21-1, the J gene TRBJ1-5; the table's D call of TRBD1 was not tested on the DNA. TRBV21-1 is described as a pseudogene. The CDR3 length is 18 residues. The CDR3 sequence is CASSKGDGGTHSNQPQHF. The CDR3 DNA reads TGTGCCAGCAGCAAAGGGGACGGCGGAACCCATAGCAATCAGCCCCAGCATTTT.

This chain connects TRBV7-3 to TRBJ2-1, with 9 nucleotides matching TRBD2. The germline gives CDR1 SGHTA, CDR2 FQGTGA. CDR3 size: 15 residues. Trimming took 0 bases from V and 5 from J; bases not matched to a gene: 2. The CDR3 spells CASSLTAGGNNEQFF. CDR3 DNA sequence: TGTGCCAGCAGCTTAACAGCGGGGGGCAACAATGAGCAGTTCTTC.

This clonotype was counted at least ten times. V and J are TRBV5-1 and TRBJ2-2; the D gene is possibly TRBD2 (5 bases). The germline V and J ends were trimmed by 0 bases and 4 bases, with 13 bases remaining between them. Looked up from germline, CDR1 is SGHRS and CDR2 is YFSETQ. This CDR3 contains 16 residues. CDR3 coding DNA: TGCGCCAGCAGCTTGGTAACTAACCGGGGCACCGGGGAGCTGTTTTTT. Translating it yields CASSLVTNRGTGELFF.

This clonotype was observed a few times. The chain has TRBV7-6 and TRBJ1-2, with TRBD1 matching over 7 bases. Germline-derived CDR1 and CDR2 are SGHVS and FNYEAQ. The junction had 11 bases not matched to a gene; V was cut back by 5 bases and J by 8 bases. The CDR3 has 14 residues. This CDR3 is CASSLGTEAHGYTF. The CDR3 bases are TGTGCCAGCAGCCTCGGGACAGAAGCGCACGGCTACACCTTC.